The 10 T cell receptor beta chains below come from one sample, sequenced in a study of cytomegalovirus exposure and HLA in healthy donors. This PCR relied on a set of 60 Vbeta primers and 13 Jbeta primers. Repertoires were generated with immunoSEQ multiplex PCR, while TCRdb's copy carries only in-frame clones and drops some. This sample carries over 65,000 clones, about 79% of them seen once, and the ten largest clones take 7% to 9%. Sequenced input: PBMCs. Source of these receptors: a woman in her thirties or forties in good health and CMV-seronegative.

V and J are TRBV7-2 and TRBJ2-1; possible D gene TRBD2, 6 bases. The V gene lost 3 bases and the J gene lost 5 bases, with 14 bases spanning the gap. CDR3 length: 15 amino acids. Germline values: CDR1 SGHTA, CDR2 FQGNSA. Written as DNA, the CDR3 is TGTGCCAGCAGCTTCTCGATGCTAGCGCACAATGAGCAGTTCTTC. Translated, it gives CASSFSMLAHNEQFF. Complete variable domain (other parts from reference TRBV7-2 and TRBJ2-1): GAGVSQSPSNKVTEKGKDVELRCDPISGHTALYWYRQSLGQGLEFLIYFQGNSAPDKSGLPSDRFSAERTGGSVSTLTIQRTQQEDSAVYLCASSFSMLAHNEQFFGPGTRLTVL.

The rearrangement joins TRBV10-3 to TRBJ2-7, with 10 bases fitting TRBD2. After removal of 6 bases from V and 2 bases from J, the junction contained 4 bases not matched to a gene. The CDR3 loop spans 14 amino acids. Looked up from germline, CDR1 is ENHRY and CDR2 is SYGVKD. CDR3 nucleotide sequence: TGTGCCATCAGGGGGACTAGCGATCCCTACGAGCAGTACTTC. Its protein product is CAIRGTSDPYEQYF.

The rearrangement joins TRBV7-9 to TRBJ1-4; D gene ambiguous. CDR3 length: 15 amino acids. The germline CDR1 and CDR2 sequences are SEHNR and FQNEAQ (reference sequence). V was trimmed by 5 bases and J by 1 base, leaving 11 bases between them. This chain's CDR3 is CASSAIPGTNEKLFF. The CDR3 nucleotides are TGTGCCAGCAGCGCGATCCCGGGAACTAATGAAAAACTGTTTTTT.

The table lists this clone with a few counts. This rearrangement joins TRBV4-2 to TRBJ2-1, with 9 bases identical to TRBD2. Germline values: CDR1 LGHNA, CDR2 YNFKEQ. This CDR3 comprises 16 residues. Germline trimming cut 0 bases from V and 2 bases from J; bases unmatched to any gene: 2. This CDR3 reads CASSQDGTSPYNEQFF. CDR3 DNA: TGTGCCAGCAGCCAAGATGGGACTAGCCCCTACAATGAGCAGTTCTTC.

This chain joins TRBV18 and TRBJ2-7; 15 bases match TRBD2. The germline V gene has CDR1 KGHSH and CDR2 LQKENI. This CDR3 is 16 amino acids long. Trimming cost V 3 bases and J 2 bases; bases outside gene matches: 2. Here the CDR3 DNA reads TGTGCCAGCTCACCTGGACTAGCGGGAGGGACCTACGAGCAGTACTTC. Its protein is CASSPGLAGGTYEQYF.

CDR3 residues: CSAIGHYEQYF. The CDR3 DNA reads as TGCAGTGCTATCGGTCACTACGAGCAGTACTTC. The chain links TRBV20-1 to TRBJ2-7; no clear D gene. Between the trimmed V and J ends, which lost 4 bases and 3 bases, there was a span of 7 bases. The CDR3 consists of 11 residues. Germline V gene data show CDR1 as DFQATT and CDR2 as SNEGSKA (reference sequence).

The DNA for the CDR3 is TGTGCCAGCAGTGAACCTCAGGGACAGCTTACCGATCAGCCCCAGCATTTT. Translating it yields CASSEPQGQLTDQPQHF. The chain uses TRBV6-1 and TRBJ1-5; the match to TRBD1 covers 7 bases. V shed 2 bases and J 5 bases; nucleotides not matched to a gene: 12. The CDR3 is made up of 17 amino acids. From germline, CDR1 is MNHNS and CDR2 SASEGT.

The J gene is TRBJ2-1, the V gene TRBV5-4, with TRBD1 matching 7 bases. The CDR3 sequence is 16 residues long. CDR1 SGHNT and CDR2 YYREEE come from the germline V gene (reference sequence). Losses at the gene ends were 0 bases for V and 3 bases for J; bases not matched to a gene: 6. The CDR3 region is CASSLEATGIYNEQFF. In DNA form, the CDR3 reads TGTGCCAGCAGCTTGGAAGCGACAGGGATCTACAATGAGCAGTTCTTC.

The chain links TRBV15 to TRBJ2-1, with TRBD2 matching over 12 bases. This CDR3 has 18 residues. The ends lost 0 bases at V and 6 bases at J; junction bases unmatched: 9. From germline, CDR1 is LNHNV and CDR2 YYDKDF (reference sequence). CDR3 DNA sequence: TGTGCCACCAGCAGAGATCGGCAAACACTAGCGGGAGGCAATGAGCAGTTCTTC. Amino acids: CATSRDRQTLAGGNEQFF.

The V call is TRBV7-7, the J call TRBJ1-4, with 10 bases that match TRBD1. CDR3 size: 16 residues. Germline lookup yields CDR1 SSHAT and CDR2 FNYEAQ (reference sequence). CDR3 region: CANSPGYRDRGEKLFF. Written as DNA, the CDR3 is TGTGCTAACAGCCCCGGGTATCGGGACAGGGGCGAAAAACTGTTTTTT. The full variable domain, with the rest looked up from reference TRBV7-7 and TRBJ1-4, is GAGVSQSPRYKVTKRGQDVTLRCDPISSHATLYWYQQALGQGPEFLTYFNYEAQPDKSGLPSDRFSAERPEGSISTLTIQRTEQRDSAMYRCANSPGYRDRGEKLFFGSGTQLSVL.